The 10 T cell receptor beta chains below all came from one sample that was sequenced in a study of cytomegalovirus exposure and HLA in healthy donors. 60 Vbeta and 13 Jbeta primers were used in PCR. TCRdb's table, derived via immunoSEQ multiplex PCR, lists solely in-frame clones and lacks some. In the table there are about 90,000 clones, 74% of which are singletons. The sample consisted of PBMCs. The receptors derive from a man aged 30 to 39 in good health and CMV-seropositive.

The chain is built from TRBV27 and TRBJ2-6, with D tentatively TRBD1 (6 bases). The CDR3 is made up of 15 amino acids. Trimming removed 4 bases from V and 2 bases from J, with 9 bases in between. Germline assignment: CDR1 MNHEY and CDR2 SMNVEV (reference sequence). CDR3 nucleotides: TGTGCCAGCAGTTCCTCAGGGGCTGGGGCCAACGTCCTGACTTTC. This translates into CASSSSGAGANVLTF.

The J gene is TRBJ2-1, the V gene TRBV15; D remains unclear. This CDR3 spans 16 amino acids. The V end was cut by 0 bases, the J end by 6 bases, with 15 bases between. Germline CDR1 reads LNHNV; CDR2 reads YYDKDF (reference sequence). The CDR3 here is CATSRDFREFGNEQFF. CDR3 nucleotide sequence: TGTGCCACCAGCAGAGATTTTAGAGAATTCGGCAATGAGCAGTTCTTC.

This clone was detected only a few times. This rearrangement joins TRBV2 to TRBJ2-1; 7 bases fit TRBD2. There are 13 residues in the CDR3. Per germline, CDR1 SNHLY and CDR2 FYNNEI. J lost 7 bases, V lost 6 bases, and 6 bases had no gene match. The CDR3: CASSWLAENEQFF. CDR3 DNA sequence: TGTGCCAGCAGCTGGCTAGCGGAGAATGAGCAGTTCTTC.

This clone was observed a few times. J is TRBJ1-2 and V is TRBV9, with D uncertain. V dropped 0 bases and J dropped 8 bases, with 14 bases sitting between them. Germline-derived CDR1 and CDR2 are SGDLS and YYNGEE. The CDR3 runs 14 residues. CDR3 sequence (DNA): TGTGCCAGCAGCGTAGAGGCGGGCTCAGGAGGCTACACCTTC. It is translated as CASSVEAGSGGYTF.

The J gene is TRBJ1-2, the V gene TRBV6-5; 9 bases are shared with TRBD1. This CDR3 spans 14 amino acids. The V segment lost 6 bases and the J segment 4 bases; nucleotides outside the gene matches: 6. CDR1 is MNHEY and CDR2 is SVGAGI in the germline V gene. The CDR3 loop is CASRWTGETYGYTF. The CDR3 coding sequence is TGTGCCAGCAGATGGACAGGGGAGACCTATGGCTACACCTTC.

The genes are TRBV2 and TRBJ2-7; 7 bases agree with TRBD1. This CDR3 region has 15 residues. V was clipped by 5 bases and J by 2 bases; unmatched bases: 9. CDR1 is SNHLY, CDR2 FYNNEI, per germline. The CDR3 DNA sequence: TGTGCCAGCAGTAAGCCGGGACAGCCTACCTACGAGCAGTACTTC. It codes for CASSKPGQPTYEQYF.

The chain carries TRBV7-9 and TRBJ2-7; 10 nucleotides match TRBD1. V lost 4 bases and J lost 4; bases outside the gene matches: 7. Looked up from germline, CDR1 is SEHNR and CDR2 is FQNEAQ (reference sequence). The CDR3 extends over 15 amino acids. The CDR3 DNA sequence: TGTGCCAGCAGCTCAGAGGGACAGGGGATTTACGAGCAGTACTTC. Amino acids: CASSSEGQGIYEQYF.

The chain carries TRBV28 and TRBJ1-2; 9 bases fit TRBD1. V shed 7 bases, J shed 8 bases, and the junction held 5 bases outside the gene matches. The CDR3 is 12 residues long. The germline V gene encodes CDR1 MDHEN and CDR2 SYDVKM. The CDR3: CASIRTGEGYTF. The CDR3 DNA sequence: TGTGCCAGCATTCGGACAGGGGAAGGCTACACCTTC.

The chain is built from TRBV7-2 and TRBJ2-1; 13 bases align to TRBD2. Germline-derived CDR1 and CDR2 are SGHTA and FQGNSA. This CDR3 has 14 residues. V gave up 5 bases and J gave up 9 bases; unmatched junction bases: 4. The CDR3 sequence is CASSPTSGRSEQFF. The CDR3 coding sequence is TGTGCCAGCAGCCCGACTAGCGGGAGGTCTGAGCAGTTCTTC.

The CDR3 loop reads CASSFTALGTEAFF. In DNA form, the CDR3 reads TGTGCCAGCAGTTTTACAGCCCTCGGCACTGAAGCTTTCTTT. This chain joins TRBV28 and TRBJ1-1; D is ambiguous. V lost 3 bases and J lost 4, with 12 bases in between. CDR1 MDHEN and CDR2 SYDVKM come from the germline V gene. The CDR3 sequence is 14 residues long.